A selection of T cell receptor beta chains follows, all from one sample in a study of molecular identifiers for immune sequencing clone quantification. TCRdb fed the PCR reads into MiXCR, producing one record per CDR3 protein. The top ten clones hold under 0.8% of a sample with 400,000 to 600,000 distinct CDR3 sequences, about 26% of them seen once. The specimen sequenced was naive CD8+ T cells from blood, with Jurkat cell RNA spiked in. These receptors came from a human donor in good health. Some libraries in this study had Jurkat cell RNA spiked in. Each CDR3 is given with its conserved first and last residue. The D gene is left open where the match is weak. Size values are once, few and many counts, or a class for expanded clones, and some rows have none.

d_call	v_call	clone_size	j_call	cdr3_nt	cdr3_aa
TRBD2	TRBV5-5	once	TRBJ2-7	TGTGCCAGCAGCTCGCCTAGCGGCTACGAGCGGTACTTC	CASSSPSGYERYF
NA	TRBV30	many	TRBJ1-5	TGTGCCTGGAGTGGTGGGGAAGTCGGTCAGCCCCAGCATTTT	CAWSGGEVGQPQHF
NA	TRBV27	few	TRBJ2-3	TGTGCCAGCAGTTTCTTCCCGCAGGGGTCCGATACGCAGTATTTT	CASSFFPQGSDTQYF
TRBD1	TRBV19	few	TRBJ2-3	TGTGCCAGTAGTCCCGGGACAGGGTATTTCACAGATACGCAGTATTTT	CASSPGTGYFTDTQYF
TRBD1	TRBV4-3	NA	TRBJ1-1	TGCGCCAGCAGCCAAGGTCACAGGACAGGGGGGACTGAAGCTTTCTTT	CASSQGHRTGGTEAFF
NA	TRBV7-9	many	TRBJ1-4	TGTGCCAGCAGTCAGGAGGAGAGAGTCGAAAAACTGTTTTTT	CASSQEERVEKLFF
NA	TRBV3-2	few	TRBJ2-7	TGTGCCAGCGAACAGGCCGTATCCTACGAGCAGTACTTC	CASEQAVSYEQYF
NA	TRBV5-1	many	TRBJ2-3	TGCGCCAGCAGCTTGATCCAGCTCGCTAGCACAGATACGCAGTATTTT	CASSLIQLASTDTQYF
NA	TRBV20-1	many	TRBJ2-7	TGCAGTGCCACGAAGCCGACTAGTGGGGCATACGAGCAGTACTTC	CSATKPTSGAYEQYF
TRBD2	TRBV2	NA	TRBJ2-2	TGTGCCAGCAGTGACCCTAGCGGGAGGGCCGGGGAGCTGTTTTTT	CASSDPSGRAGELFF
NA	TRBV7-8	NA	TRBJ1-2	TGTGCCAGCAGTAAAGGGGAAATTGATGACTATGGCTACACCTTC	CASSKGEIDDYGYTF
NA	TRBV9	many	TRBJ2-3	TGTGCCAGCAGCCCAGACTGGTCATATACAGATACGCAGTATTTT	CASSPDWSYTDTQYF
NA	TRBV4-3	few	TRBJ2-7	TGCGCCAGCAGCCAAGACTATAGCCTCGCGAATGCCGAGCAGTACTTC	CASSQDYSLANAEQYF
TRBD2	TRBV12-3/TRBV12-4	few	TRBJ2-7	TGTGCCAGCACAACGACGGGGGGTGAGGCCTACGAGCAGTACTTC	CASTTTGGEAYEQYF
NA	TRBV20-1	many	TRBJ2-4	TGCAGTGCCACGATTTGGACCAAAAACATTCAGTACTTC	CSATIWTKNIQYF
NA	TRBV6-2/TRBV6-3	few	TRBJ1-1	TGTGCCAGCAGTCTGGACTTGGGGGCAAGGACTGAAGCTTTCTTT	CASSLDLGARTEAFF
NA	TRBV6-2/TRBV6-3	many	TRBJ2-5	TGTGCCAGCAGTGGGGCTTCACAAGAGACCCAGTACTTC	CASSGASQETQYF
NA	TRBV13	many	TRBJ2-5	TGTGCCAGCAGCTTAGGAACAGGATATCAAGAGACCCAGTACTTC	CASSLGTGYQETQYF
NA	TRBV29-1	many	TRBJ1-1	TGCAGCGTTGAGCCCTCAGGGACTGAAGCTTTCTTT	CSVEPSGTEAFF
NA	TRBV29-1	many	TRBJ1-1	TGCAGCGTTACAGGGTGGTCGCATAGCACTGAAGCTTTCTTT	CSVTGWSHSTEAFF
NA	TRBV20-1	NA	TRBJ2-7	TGCAGTGCTAGGCACCAGGACGCCATCTACGAGCAGTACTTC	CSARHQDAIYEQYF
NA	TRBV2	NA	TRBJ1-2	TGTGCCAGCACCCCAAGACAGTTAACTAACTATGGCTACACCTTC	CASTPRQLTNYGYTF